Sequencing of this T cell receptor beta chain was carried out in a study of blood T cell repertoires in COVID-19. Clones were read by immunoSEQ multiplex PCR, and TCRdb kept only the in-frame ones, dropping some. The repertoire holds approximately 80,000 clones, with around 81% as singletons. V was pared by 6 bases and J by 0 bases, with 11 bases between. Germline CDR1 is SNHLY and CDR2 is FYNNEI. The CDR3 is made up of 14 amino acids. The sequencing sample was made of peripheral blood. The clonotype was recovered from a man aged 80 or over with acute or convalescent COVID-19. The chain has TRBV2 and TRBJ1-2; D possibly corresponds to TRBD1 (6 bases). DNA of the CDR3: TGTGCCAGCAGATTGGACAGCTCTAACTATGGCTACACCTTC. Translation gives CASRLDSSNYGYTF.